The 21 T cell receptor beta chains below were found in one sample sequenced in a study of shared clonotypes between healthy human individuals. Sequencing was performed with immunoSEQ multiplex PCR; in TCRdb, only in-frame clones are kept and a portion is missing. The data contain 1.5 million to 2.5 million clones, about 95% of them seen just once; the ten biggest clones take up under 1.5%. Naive-designated CD8 cells lacked CD45RO, were positively enriched for CCR7, and omitted terminally differentiated effector memory CD45RA+ cells. The sequenced material came from naive CD8+ T cells sorted from blood. The receptors originated from a man in his late teens or twenties in good health.

The chain uses TRBV27 and TRBJ2-5, with D possibly being TRBD2 (7 bases). The V gene's germline CDR1 is MNHEY and CDR2 SMNVEV (reference sequence). CDR3 size: 15 residues. V lost 4 bases, J lost 3 bases, and 15 bases lay in between. CDR3 amino acids: CASSSKGGGEETQYF. The CDR3, as DNA: TGTGCCAGCAGTTCAAAAGGGGGGGGAGAAGAGACCCAGTACTTC.

The J gene is TRBJ2-3, the V gene TRBV9, with a possible D match to TRBD2 (7 bases). The V end was cut by 4 bases, the J end by 4 bases, with 19 bases between. The germline V gene has CDR1 SGDLS and CDR2 YYNGEE. The CDR3 runs to 16 residues. The CDR3 coding sequence is TGTGCCAGCAGCCTCCCCTGGGGGGGGGCCGCAGATACGCAGTATTTT. Translation gives CASSLPWGGAADTQYF.

The genes are TRBV27 and TRBJ1-2; 12 bases map to TRBD1. The junction had 7 bases not matched to a gene; V was cut back by 6 bases and J by 11 bases. The germline gives CDR1 MNHEY, CDR2 SMNVEV (reference sequence). The CDR3 is made up of 13 amino acids. CDR3 sequence reads: CASSPGTGGEYTF. The CDR3 coding sequence is TGTGCCAGCAGCCCAGGGACAGGGGGCGAGTACACCTTC.

V gene TRBV13 combines with J gene TRBJ2-1, with 8 bases aligning to TRBD2. Looked up from germline, CDR1 is PRHDT and CDR2 is FYEKMQ (reference sequence). The CDR3 is 13 amino acids. Germline trimming cut 3 bases from V and 9 bases from J; bases unmatched to any gene: 4. CDR3 coding DNA: TGTGCCAGCAGCTTGAGTCTAGCGGGTGAGCAGTTCTTC. Amino acids: CASSLSLAGEQFF.

This clone showed up just once. A junction boundary mismatches the germline segment, possibly from a read error. This chain connects TRBV29-1 to TRBJ2-2, with unresolved D. From germline, CDR1 is SQVTM and CDR2 ANQGSEA. The CDR3 contains 12 residues. The CDR3 reads CSVEVGSGELFF. CDR3 nucleotides: TGCAGCGTGGAAGTAGGGTCAGGGGAGCTGTTTTTT.

The genes are TRBV10-2 and TRBJ2-3; no firm D call. The germline gives CDR1 WSHSY, CDR2 SAAADI. The CDR3 totals 14 residues. Trimming took 4 bases from V and 3 from J, leaving 11 bases between them. CDR3 protein: CASSGQVLTDTQYF. CDR3 nucleotide sequence: TGCGCCAGCAGTGGTCAGGTGCTTACAGATACGCAGTATTTT.

This clone is a singleton in its sample. This CDR3 is CASSPSYNEQFF. The CDR3 bases are TGTGCCAGCAGTCCTAGCTACAATGAGCAGTTCTTC. This rearrangement joins TRBV6-5 to TRBJ2-1, with unresolved D. Trimming cost V 5 bases and J 3 bases, with 5 bases left between them. CDR3 length equals 12 residues. In germline, CDR1 is MNHEY, CDR2 SVGAGI.

The CDR3 here is CASSGPYYEQYF. CDR3 coding DNA: TGCGCCAGCTCGGGACCCTACTACGAGCAGTACTTC. The chain is built from TRBV5-1 and TRBJ2-7, with D possibly called TRBD1 or TRBD2 (5 bases each). The CDR3 covers 12 residues. CDR1 SGHRS and CDR2 YFSETQ come from the germline V gene. Trimming took 7 bases from V and 3 from J, leaving 11 bases between them. Variable domain in full (rest from reference TRBV5-1 and TRBJ2-7): KAGVTQTPRYLIKTRGQQVTLSCSPISGHRSVSWYQQTPGQGLQFLFEYFSETQRNKGNFPGRFSGRQFSNSRSEMNVSTLELGDSALYLCASSGPYYEQYFGPGTRLTVT.

This chain joins TRBV30 and TRBJ2-1; 10 bases map to TRBD1. From germline, CDR1 is GTSNPN and CDR2 SVGIG (reference sequence). The V segment lost 0 bases and the J segment 6 bases; nucleotides outside the gene matches: 5. The CDR3 loop spans 15 amino acids. CDR3 in amino acids: CAWSVGQGSFNEQFF. Here the CDR3 DNA reads TGTGCCTGGAGTGTGGGACAGGGGAGTTTCAATGAGCAGTTCTTC.

The count of this clone is one. The chain employs TRBV7-6 and TRBJ2-6; D might be TRBD1 (6 bases). This CDR3 comprises 14 residues. The germline gives CDR1 SGHVS, CDR2 FNYEAQ. V lost 6 bases and J lost 3, with 9 bases in between. The CDR3 protein is CASSHRDGANVLTF. Here the CDR3 DNA reads TGTGCCAGCAGTCACAGGGATGGGGCCAACGTCCTGACTTTC.

Worth noting for this clone: Other DNA sequences in this sample translate to the same CDR3. V and J are TRBV12-5 and TRBJ2-5; D is uncertain. The CDR3 spans 14 residues. In germline, CDR1 is LGHNT, CDR2 FRNRAP. Trimming cost V 1 base and J 1 base, with 7 bases left between them. CDR3 sequence reads: CASGLGGLQETQYF. The DNA for the CDR3 is TGTGCTAGTGGTTTGGGCGGCCTCCAAGAGACCCAGTACTTC.

The chain is built from TRBV7-9 and TRBJ2-7; 8 bases are a match to TRBD1. V was clipped by 5 bases and J by 2 bases; unmatched bases: 8. The CDR3 contains 15 residues. Per germline, CDR1 SEHNR and CDR2 FQNEAQ (reference sequence). CDR3 in amino acids: CASSPWTGSAYEQYF. CDR3 in DNA: TGTGCCAGCAGCCCATGGACAGGGTCCGCCTACGAGCAGTACTTC.

The rearrangement uses TRBV6-5 and TRBJ2-7; 7 bases line up with TRBD1. The V and J ends lost 0 bases and 7 bases, in that order; junction bases with no gene match: 6. Germline V gene sequence: CDR1 MNHEY, CDR2 SVGAGI. The CDR3 totals 14 residues. In nucleotides, the CDR3 is TGTGCCAGCAGTTACTCGAAGGGGGCGAATGAGCAGTACTTC. This encodes CASSYSKGANEQYF.

The V and J genes are TRBV6-5 and TRBJ2-1; D not certain. The germline gives CDR1 MNHEY, CDR2 SVGAGI. This CDR3 has 13 residues. Trimming pared 2 bases from V and 10 bases from J, leaving 12 bases between. The CDR3 nucleotides are TGTGCCAGCAGTTACGGTCCGGATCCGGAGCAGTTCTTC. As protein: CASSYGPDPEQFF.

The rearrangement joins TRBV4-3 to TRBJ2-2; perhaps TRBD1 as D (5 bases). Germline loops: CDR1 LGHNA, CDR2 YSLEER. With 4 bases removed from V and 4 bases from J, the gap between germline ends came to 10 bases. The CDR3 has 14 amino acids. This CDR3 reads CASSPGQGTGELFF. The CDR3 coding sequence is TGCGCCAGCAGCCCCGGTCAGGGCACCGGGGAGCTGTTTTTT.

The gene calls are TRBV7-6 and TRBJ2-1; D is unresolved. Germline lookup yields CDR1 SGHVS and CDR2 FNYEAQ. V was cut by 0 bases and J by 7 bases, with 7 bases left in between. This CDR3 spans 13 amino acids. The CDR3 coding sequence is TGTGCCAGCAGCTTAGCGGTGACGAATGAGCAGTTCTTC. Encoded protein: CASSLAVTNEQFF.

The chain combines TRBV4-1 with TRBJ1-2; D might be TRBD1 (5 bases). The germline gives CDR1 MGHRA, CDR2 YSYEKL. Trimming took off 0 bases at V and 4 bases at J, with 15 bases between the two ends. The CDR3 runs to 16 residues. As DNA, the CDR3 is TGCGCCAGCAGCCAAGAGTCAGCAGGGTGGTCCTATGGCTACACCTTC. It codes for CASSQESAGWSYGYTF.

The J gene is TRBJ1-5, the V gene TRBV25-1; 8 nucleotides agree with TRBD1. This CDR3 has 14 amino acids. V gave up 6 bases and J gave up 4 bases; unmatched junction bases: 5. Germline V CDR1 and CDR2: MGHDK, SYGVNS. As DNA, the CDR3 is TGTGCCAGCAGAGGACAGGGCAATAATCAGCCCCAGCATTTT. Translated, it gives CASRGQGNNQPQHF.

This chain uses TRBV7-9 with TRBJ1-1; D is unresolved. This CDR3 has 13 amino acids. V was pared by 5 bases and J by 1 base, with 8 bases between. Germline V gene sequence: CDR1 SEHNR, CDR2 FQNEAQ (reference sequence). The CDR3 loop reads CASSILRNTEAFF. The CDR3 DNA sequence: TGTGCCAGCAGCATTCTACGGAACACTGAAGCTTTCTTT.

The J gene is TRBJ2-4, the V gene TRBV19; D gene ambiguous. Per germline, CDR1 LNHDA and CDR2 SQIVND (reference sequence). Between the trimmed V and J ends, which lost 9 bases and 8 bases, there was a span of 14 bases. The CDR3 length is 12 residues. The CDR3 DNA reads TGTGCCAGCGGAATAAGTATGGACATTCAGTACTTC. Translation gives CASGISMDIQYF.

This chain joins TRBV27 and TRBJ2-6, with no clear D. Germline V gene data show CDR1 as MNHEY and CDR2 as SMNVEV (reference sequence). The ends were cut back, 5 bases at V and 4 bases at J, with 6 bases in the middle. This CDR3 contains 13 residues. CDR3 sequence reads: CASSSVGANVLTF. CDR3 DNA sequence: TGTGCCAGCAGTAGTGTAGGGGCCAACGTCCTGACTTTC.